This entry concerns a single TCR beta chain. Its antigen is unidentified. This entry is derived from a study of response to subunit inactivated influenza vaccine. Study-wide findings and caveats: Only a handful of new T cells, the authors suggested, are recruited with each seasonal influenza vaccination.

TCRdb processed the RT-PCR reads anew with MiXCR; each CDR3 protein has one entry. The table has 710,000 or so distinct CDR3 sequences, approximately 14% seen once. V was clipped by 5 bases and J by 4 bases; unmatched bases: 6. Germline V gene sequence: CDR1 SGHVS, CDR2 FQNEAQ. The CDR3 sequence is 14 residues long. This TCR was recovered from a man aged 45-65 years who received an inactivated influenza vaccine. The sequencing here drew on PBMCs from blood, taken roughly 12 days after vaccination. The chain recombines TRBV7-8 with TRBJ2-3, with 7 bases fitting TRBD1. CDR3 amino acids: CASSVDRVADTQYF. The CDR3 nucleotides read TGTGCCAGCAGCGTAGACAGGGTAGCAGATACGCAGTATTTT.